Below, one T cell receptor beta chain is given with its context. Its antigen is not identified. This entry is derived from a study of T cell responses to AZD1222 COVID-19 vaccine. TCRdb's table, derived via immunoSEQ multiplex PCR, lists solely in-frame clones and lacks some. The sample carries 98,000 or so clones, roughly nine tenths recorded once. Germline CDR1 and CDR2: KGHDR and SFDVKD. This CDR3 has 16 amino acids. Trimming stripped 9 bases from V and 8 bases from J, with 25 bases between. Whole-study findings and limits: Only after the peak T cell response were repertoires sampled. Close to half of spike-specific TCRs reportedly recognize unmutated variant regions. Among the donors, most were white British and more were female, and clonal diversity was possibly underestimated.

The sequence was obtained from an adult who received the MenACWY meningococcal vaccine as a control. Sequenced here: peripheral blood, sampled 28 days after the second dose of the MenACWY control vaccine. The rearrangement links TRBV24-1 to TRBJ2-1; tentatively, D is TRBD1 or TRBD2 (5 bases each). CDR3 bases: TGTGCCACCGGGGCGAGGATACCGGGACGGCCAGATGAGCAGTTCTTC. The encoded protein is CATGARIPGRPDEQFF.